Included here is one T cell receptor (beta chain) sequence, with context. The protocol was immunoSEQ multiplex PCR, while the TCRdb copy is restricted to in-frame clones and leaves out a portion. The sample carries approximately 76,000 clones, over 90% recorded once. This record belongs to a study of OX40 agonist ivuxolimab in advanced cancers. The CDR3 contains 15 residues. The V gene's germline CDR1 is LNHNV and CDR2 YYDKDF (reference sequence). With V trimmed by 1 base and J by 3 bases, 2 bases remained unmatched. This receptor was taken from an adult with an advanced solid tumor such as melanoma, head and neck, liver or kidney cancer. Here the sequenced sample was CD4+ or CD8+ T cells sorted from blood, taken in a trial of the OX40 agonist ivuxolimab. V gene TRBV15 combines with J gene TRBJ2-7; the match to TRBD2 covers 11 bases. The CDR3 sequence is CATSRAGTSGYEQYF. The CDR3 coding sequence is TGTGCCACCAGCAGAGCCGGGACTAGCGGCTACGAGCAGTACTTC.